One and the same sample provided the 11 T cell receptor beta chains below, sequenced in a study of OX40 agonist ivuxolimab in advanced cancers. Libraries were prepared by immunoSEQ multiplex PCR; TCRdb keeps only in-frame clonotypes and omits some of them. The table lists about 36,000 clones, around 80% of them singletons. The sample here was CD4+ or CD8+ T cells sorted from blood, taken in a trial of the OX40 agonist ivuxolimab. These receptors all come from an adult with an advanced solid tumor such as melanoma, head and neck, liver or kidney cancer.

This rearrangement joins TRBV7-8 to TRBJ1-1; the D gene is possibly TRBD1 (6 bases). CDR1 SGHVS and CDR2 FQNEAQ come from the germline V gene. The CDR3 covers 15 residues. V gave up 7 bases and J gave up 1 base, with 16 bases separating them. CDR3 sequence: CASTPPRGRNTEAFF. CDR3 coding DNA: TGTGCCAGCACGCCCCCGCGGGGGCGGAACACTGAAGCTTTCTTT.

This CDR3 reads CASRDPEYEQYF. The DNA for the CDR3 is TGCGCCAGCCGGGACCCCGAGTACGAGCAGTACTTC. The chain has TRBV5-1 and TRBJ2-7; D is tentatively TRBD1 or TRBD2 (5 bases each). The V end was cut by 7 bases, the J end by 4 bases, with 12 bases between. The CDR3 contains 12 residues. Germline-derived CDR1 and CDR2 are SGHRS and YFSETQ.

The V gene is TRBV2, the J gene TRBJ1-1; TRBD1 matches at 7 bases. There are 15 residues in the CDR3. V gave up 5 bases and J gave up 7 bases; unmatched junction bases: 13. Germline V gene sequence: CDR1 SNHLY, CDR2 FYNNEI. CDR3 in amino acids: CASSRFKGAPDEAFF. The CDR3 bases are TGTGCCAGCAGTAGGTTTAAGGGGGCGCCGGATGAAGCTTTCTTT. The full variable domain, its missing parts supplied by reference TRBV2 and TRBJ1-1, is EPEVTQTPSHQVTQMGQEVILRCVPISNHLYFYWYRQILGQKVEFLVSFYNNEISEKSEIFDDQFSVERPDGSNFTLKIRSTKLEDSAMYFCASSRFKGAPDEAFFGQGTRLTVV.

The chain carries TRBV30 and TRBJ1-1, with D perhaps matching TRBD1 (5 bases). Between the trimmed V and J ends, which lost 7 bases and 0 bases, there was a span of 12 bases. The germline CDR1 and CDR2 sequences are GTSNPN and SVGIG (reference sequence). The CDR3 runs to 13 residues. This CDR3 is CASRRGLNTEAFF. DNA of the CDR3: TGTGCCTCCAGGCGGGGGTTGAACACTGAAGCTTTCTTT. Together with reference TRBV30 and TRBJ1-1, the CDR3 gives the full variable domain: SQTIHQWPATLVQPVGSPLSLECTVEGTSNPNLYWYRQAAGRGLQLLFYSVGIGQISSEVPQNLSASRPQDRQFILSSKKLLLSDSGFYLCASRRGLNTEAFFGQGTRLTVV.

The CDR3, as DNA: TGTGCCAGCAGCTTGGAAGCGGGAAGGATTTACAATGAGCAGTTCTTC. Its translation: CASSLEAGRIYNEQFF. The chain combines TRBV5-6 with TRBJ2-1, with 7 bases that match TRBD2. Trimming removed 0 bases from V and 4 bases from J; junction bases left unmatched: 7. The CDR3 contains 16 residues. Germline loops: CDR1 SGHDT, CDR2 YYEEEE.

This clone was seen just once. J is TRBJ1-1 and V is TRBV27, with 11 bases matching TRBD1. V gave up 3 bases and J gave up 4 bases; unmatched junction bases: 7. CDR1 MNHEY and CDR2 SMNVEV come from the germline V gene (reference sequence). The CDR3 sequence is 16 residues long. The CDR3 DNA reads as TGTGCCAGCAGTTTTAGGACAGGGGGCCTCGTCACTGAAGCTTTCTTT. Its translation: CASSFRTGGLVTEAFF.

The chain combines TRBV7-2 with TRBJ1-2, with D possibly TRBD1 on 5 matching bases. The length of the CDR3 is 16 residues. From germline, CDR1 is SGHTA and CDR2 FQGNSA. V was cut by 5 bases and J by 2 bases, with 18 bases left in between. This chain's CDR3 is CASSQGRGTSNYGYTF. In DNA form, the CDR3 reads TGTGCCAGCAGCCAAGGACGGGGGACCTCAAACTATGGCTACACCTTC.

The chain is built from TRBV7-9 and TRBJ1-1; no firm D call. The CDR3 length is 15 residues. Germline V gives CDR1 SEHNR, CDR2 FQNEAQ (reference sequence). V was clipped by 4 bases and J by 1 base, with 13 bases between them. Here the CDR3 reads CASSSSGGPNTEAFF. The CDR3 DNA is TGTGCCAGCAGCTCTTCGGGAGGGCCGAACACTGAAGCTTTCTTT. Variable domain in full (rest from reference TRBV7-9 and TRBJ1-1): DTGVSQNPRHKITKRGQNVTFRCDPISEHNRLYWYRQTLGQGPEFLTYFQNEAQLEKSRLLSDRFSAERPKGSFSTLEIQRTEQGDSAMYLCASSSSGGPNTEAFFGQGTRLTVV.

This clone occurred a few times. This rearrangement joins TRBV5-4 to TRBJ2-3; 12 bases align to TRBD2. After removal of 4 bases from V and 7 bases from J, the junction contained 13 bases not matched to a gene. This CDR3 region has 17 residues. Germline lookup yields CDR1 SGHNT and CDR2 YYREEE (reference sequence). The CDR3 nucleotides are TGTGCCAGCAGCGTCCCTAGCGGGGGGGCCAGAGGAAATACGCAGTATTTT. Amino acids: CASSVPSGGARGNTQYF.

This clone was seen a single time. V gene TRBV2 combines with J gene TRBJ2-7, with D perhaps given as TRBD1 or TRBD2 (5 bases each). The V gene's germline CDR1 is SNHLY and CDR2 FYNNEI. This CDR3 spans 16 amino acids. V dropped 3 bases and J dropped 2 bases, with 17 bases sitting between them. CDR3 sequence reads: CASSDPFRGLPYEQYF. The CDR3 DNA sequence: TGTGCCAGCAGTGACCCTTTCCGGGGCCTACCCTACGAGCAGTACTTC.

The chain joins TRBV6-1 to TRBJ2-2, with D perhaps matching TRBD2 (7 bases). CDR3 length: 16 amino acids. Trimming took off 4 bases at V and 5 bases at J, with 17 bases between the two ends. Germline-derived CDR1 and CDR2 are MNHNS and SASEGT. The CDR3 nucleotides read TGTGCCAGCAGTGGCCCTTGGGGGGGGCGTACCGGGGAGCTGTTTTTT. Protein: CASSGPWGGRTGELFF.